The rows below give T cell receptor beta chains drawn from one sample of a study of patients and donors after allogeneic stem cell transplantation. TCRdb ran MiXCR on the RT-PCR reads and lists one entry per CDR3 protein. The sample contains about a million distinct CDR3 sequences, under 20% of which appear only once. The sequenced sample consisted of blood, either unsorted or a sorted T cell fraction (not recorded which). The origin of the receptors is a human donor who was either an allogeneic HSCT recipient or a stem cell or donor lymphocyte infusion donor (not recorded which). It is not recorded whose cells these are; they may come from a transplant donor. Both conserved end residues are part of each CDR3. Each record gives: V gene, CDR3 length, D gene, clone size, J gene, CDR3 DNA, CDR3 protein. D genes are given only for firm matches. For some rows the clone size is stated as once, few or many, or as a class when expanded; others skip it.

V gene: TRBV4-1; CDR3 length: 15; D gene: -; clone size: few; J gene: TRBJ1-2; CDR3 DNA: TGCGCCAGCAGCCAAGAAGGAGGGGATCCTTATGGCTACACCTTC; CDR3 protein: CASSQEGGDPYGYTF
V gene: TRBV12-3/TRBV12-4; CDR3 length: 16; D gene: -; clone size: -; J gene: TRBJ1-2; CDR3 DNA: TGTGCCAGCGCTGAAGGCGAGAGGGTAGCAGTCTATGGCTACACCTTC; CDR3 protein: CASAEGERVAVYGYTF
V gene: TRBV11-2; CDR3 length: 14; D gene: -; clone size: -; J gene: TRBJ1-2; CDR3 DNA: TGTGCCAGCAGCTTATTTGGGGGCCTCTATGGCTACACCTTC; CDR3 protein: CASSLFGGLYGYTF
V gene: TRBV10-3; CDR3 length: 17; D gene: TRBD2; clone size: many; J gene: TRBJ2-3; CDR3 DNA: TGTGCCATCAGTGAGGGACTAGCGGGAGTGAGCACAGATACGCAGTATTTT; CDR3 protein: CAISEGLAGVSTDTQYF
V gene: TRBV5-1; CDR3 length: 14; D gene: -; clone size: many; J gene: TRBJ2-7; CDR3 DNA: TGCGCCAGCAGCTTCGTGGGGGCTGGCTACGAGCAGTACTTC; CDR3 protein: CASSFVGAGYEQYF
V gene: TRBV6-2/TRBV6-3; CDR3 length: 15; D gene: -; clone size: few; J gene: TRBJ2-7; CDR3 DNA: TGTGCCAGCGAGGGAGGGGGTCGACTAGTAGGCGAGCAGTACTTC; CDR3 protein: CASEGGGRLVGEQYF
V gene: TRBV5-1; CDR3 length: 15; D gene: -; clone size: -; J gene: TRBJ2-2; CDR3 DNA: TGCGCCAGCAGCCCCGGCGACAGGCCCACCGGGGAGCTGTTTTTT; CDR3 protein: CASSPGDRPTGELFF
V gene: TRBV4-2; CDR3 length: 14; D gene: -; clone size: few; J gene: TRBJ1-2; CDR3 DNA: TGTGCCAGCAGCCAAGTGGCCGCGCTAGAGGGCTACACCTTC; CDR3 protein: CASSQVAALEGYTF
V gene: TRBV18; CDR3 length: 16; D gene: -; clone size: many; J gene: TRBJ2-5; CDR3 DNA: TGTGCCAGCTCACCAAATTTAGCGGCTGATCAAGAGACCCAGTACTTC; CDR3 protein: CASSPNLAADQETQYF
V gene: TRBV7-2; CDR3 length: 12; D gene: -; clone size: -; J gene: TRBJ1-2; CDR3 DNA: TGTGCCCGGGGGGGGTGGATGAATGGCTACACCTTC; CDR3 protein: CARGGWMNGYTF
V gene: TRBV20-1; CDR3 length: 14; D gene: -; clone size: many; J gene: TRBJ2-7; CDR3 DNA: TGCAGTGCTAGAGTCCGGGACTGGTCCTACGAGCAGTACTTC; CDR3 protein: CSARVRDWSYEQYF
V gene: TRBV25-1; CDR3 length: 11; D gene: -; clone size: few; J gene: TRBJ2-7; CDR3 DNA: TGTGCCAGCAGTGCCGGGGTCGGGCAGTACTTC; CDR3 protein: CASSAGVGQYF
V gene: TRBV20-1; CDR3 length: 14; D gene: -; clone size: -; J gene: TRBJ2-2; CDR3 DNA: TGCAGTGCTAGTAGGAGGGCCACCACCGGGGAGCTGTTTTTT; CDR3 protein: CSASRRATTGELFF
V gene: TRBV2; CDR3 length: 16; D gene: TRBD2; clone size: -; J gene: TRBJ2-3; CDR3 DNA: TGTGCCAGCAGTGATCGGGGCGGGAGGAAAACAGATACGCAGTATTTT; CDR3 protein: CASSDRGGRKTDTQYF
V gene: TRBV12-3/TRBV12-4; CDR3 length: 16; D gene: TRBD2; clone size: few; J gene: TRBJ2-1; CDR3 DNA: TGTGCCAGCAGTACCCCTCCGGGACTAGCGGGATATGAGCAGTTCTTC; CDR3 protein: CASSTPPGLAGYEQFF
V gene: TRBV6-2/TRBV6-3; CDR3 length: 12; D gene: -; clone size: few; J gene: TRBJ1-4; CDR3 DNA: TGTGCCAGCAGTTCGGCTAATGAAAAACTGTTTTTT; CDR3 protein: CASSSANEKLFF
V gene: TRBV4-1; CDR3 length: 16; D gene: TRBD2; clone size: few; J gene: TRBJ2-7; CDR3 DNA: TGCGCCAGCAGCCAAGATAGCCCGGGGGGGCTCTACGAGCAGTACTTC; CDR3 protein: CASSQDSPGGLYEQYF
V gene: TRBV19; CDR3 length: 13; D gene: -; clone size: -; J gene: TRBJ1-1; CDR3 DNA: TGTGCCAGCATGGACAGATTGAACACTGAAGCTTTCTTT; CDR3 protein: CASMDRLNTEAFF
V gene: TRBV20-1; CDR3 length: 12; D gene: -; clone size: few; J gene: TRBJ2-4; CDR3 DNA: TGCAGTGCTAGAGATGTGGCGGTTATTCAGTACTTC; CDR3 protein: CSARDVAVIQYF
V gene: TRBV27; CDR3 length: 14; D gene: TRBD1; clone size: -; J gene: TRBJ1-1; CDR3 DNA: TGTGCCAGCAGTTTAGGGACAGGGCCGACTGAAGCTTTCTTT; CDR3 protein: CASSLGTGPTEAFF
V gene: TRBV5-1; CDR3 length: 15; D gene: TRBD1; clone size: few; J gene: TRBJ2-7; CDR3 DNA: TGCGCCAGCAGCCACCCGGGACAGGGACTCTACGAGCAGTACTTC; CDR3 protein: CASSHPGQGLYEQYF
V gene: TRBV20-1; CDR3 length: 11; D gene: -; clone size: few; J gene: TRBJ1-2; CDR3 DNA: TGCAGTGCTAGAGATCAAGGAGGCTACACCTTC; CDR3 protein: CSARDQGGYTF
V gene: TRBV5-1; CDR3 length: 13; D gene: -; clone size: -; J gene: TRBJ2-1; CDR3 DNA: TGCGCCAGCAGCGGACAGCGATACAATGAGCAGTTCTTC; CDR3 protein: CASSGQRYNEQFF
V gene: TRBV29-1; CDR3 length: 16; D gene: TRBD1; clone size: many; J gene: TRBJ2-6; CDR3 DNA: TGCAGCGTTGAGGACAGGGGTGTAGCTGGGGCCAACGTCCTGACTTTC; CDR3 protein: CSVEDRGVAGANVLTF
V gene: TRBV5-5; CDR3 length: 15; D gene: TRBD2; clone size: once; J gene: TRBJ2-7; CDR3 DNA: TGTGCCAGCAGCTTAGCGGGGACGCCAGGAGAAGAGCAGTACTTC; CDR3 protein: CASSLAGTPGEEQYF
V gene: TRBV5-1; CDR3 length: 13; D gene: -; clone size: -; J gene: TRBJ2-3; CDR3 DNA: TGCGCCAGCAGCTTTGGAGGGAAGGGTACGCAGTATTTT; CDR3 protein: CASSFGGKGTQYF
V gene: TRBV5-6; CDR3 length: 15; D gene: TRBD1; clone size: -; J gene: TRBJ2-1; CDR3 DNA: TGTGCCAGCAGCTTTCGAGCAGGGGGAAACAATGAGCAGTTCTTC; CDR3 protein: CASSFRAGGNNEQFF
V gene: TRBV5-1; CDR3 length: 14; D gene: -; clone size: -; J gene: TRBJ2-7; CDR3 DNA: TGCGCCAGCAGCTTACGGGACGAATCCTACGAGCAGTACTTC; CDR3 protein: CASSLRDESYEQYF
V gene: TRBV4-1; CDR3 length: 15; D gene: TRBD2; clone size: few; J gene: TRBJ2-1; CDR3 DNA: TGCGCCAGCAGCCGGGGACTAGCGGGGGGGCATGAGCAGTTCTTC; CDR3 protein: CASSRGLAGGHEQFF
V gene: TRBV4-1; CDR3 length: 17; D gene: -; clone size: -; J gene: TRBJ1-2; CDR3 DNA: TGCGCCAGCAGCCGCGATACCGGGACACCGGGGGGCTATGGCTACACCTTC; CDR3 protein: CASSRDTGTPGGYGYTF
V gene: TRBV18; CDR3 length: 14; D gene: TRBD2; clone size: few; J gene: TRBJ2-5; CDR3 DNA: TGTGCCAGCTCACGTGGGAGGGCCCCGGAGACCCAGTACTTC; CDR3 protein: CASSRGRAPETQYF
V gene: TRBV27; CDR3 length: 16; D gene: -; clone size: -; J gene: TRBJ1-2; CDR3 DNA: TGTGCCACCATGTTCCCATCCCCTGGCGGCCACTATGGCTACTCCTTC; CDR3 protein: CATMFPSPGGHYGYSF
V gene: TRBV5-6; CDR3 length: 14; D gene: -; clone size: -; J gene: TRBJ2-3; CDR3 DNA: TGTGCCAGCAGCGGAGGAACTCTGACAGATACGCAGTATTTT; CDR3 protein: CASSGGTLTDTQYF
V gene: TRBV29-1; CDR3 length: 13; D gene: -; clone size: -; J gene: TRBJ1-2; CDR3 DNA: TGCAGCGTTGGAGTCCGGACAGAATATGGCTACACCTTC; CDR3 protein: CSVGVRTEYGYTF
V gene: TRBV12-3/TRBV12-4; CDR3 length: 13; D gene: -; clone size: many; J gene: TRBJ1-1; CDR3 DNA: TGTGCCAGCACCCGGGGGGGTTGGACTGAAGCTTTCTTT; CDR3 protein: CASTRGGWTEAFF
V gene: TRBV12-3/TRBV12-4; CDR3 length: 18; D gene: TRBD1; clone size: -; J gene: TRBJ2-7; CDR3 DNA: TGTGCCAGCACCTTAAGAGGACAGGGGGAGGCGGGATCCCGGGAGCAGTACTTC; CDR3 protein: CASTLRGQGEAGSREQYF
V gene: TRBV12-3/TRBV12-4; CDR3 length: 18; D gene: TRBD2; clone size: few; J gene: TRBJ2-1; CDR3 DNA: TGTGCCAGCAGTTTCGGGACTAGCGGCTTCTTTTCCTACAATGAGCAGTTCTTC; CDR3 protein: CASSFGTSGFFSYNEQFF
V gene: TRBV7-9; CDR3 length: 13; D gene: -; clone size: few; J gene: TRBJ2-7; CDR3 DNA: TGTGCCAGCAGCTTAACAGACGGCTACGAGCAGTACTTC; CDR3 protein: CASSLTDGYEQYF
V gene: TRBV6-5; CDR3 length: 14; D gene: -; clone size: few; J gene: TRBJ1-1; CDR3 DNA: TGTGCCAGCAGTTATGGGGCAAACCAACGGGAAGCTTTCTTT; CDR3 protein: CASSYGANQREAFF
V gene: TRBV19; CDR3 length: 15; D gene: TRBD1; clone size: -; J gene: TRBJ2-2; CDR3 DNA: TGTGCCAGTAGTCAGGACAGGATCAACACCGGGGAGCTGTTTTTT; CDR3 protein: CASSQDRINTGELFF